A single T cell receptor (beta chain) is shown here with its context. What this receptor recognizes is not known. Per-base quality was not reported, and no clone a single base away is much larger than it. The entry originates in a study of cytomegalovirus exposure and HLA in healthy donors (dated by TCRdb to about 2017). In the study overall: An earlier analysis of roughly 570 of the donors reported around 280 Gb of sequence data and 95 million to 140 million unique TCR beta sequences obtained from some 170 million T cells. The aim of the study was to test whether cataloging public T cell receptors could identify signatures of past pathogen exposure. Roughly 300 gigabases of sequencing data and tens of millions of unique TCR sequences were included in an early release covering about 700 HLA-typed donors. To study patterns of TCR occurrence, a later analysis re-analyzed previously published TCR beta repertoires from several hundred donors and added high-resolution HLA genotyping. Among around 400 genotyped donors of the cohort, an average of 235,054 unique TCR beta nucleotide sequences were sequenced per donor, roughly 20% of them non-productive. Among the roughly 400 genotyped donors, around 81% belonged to the genetic ancestry cluster associated with self-reported Caucasian donors. Alongside the repertoire data, information on donor age, sex, ethnicity and CMV serostatus was compiled. Typing coverage differed by locus: A, B, C, DRB1 and DQB1 were typed in about 620-640 donors, DQA1 in 522, DPA1 in around 610, and DPB1 in 400 to 490. Genome-wide SNP genotypes for about 60% of the roughly 670 donors were used in a later genetic analysis, which treated that subset as a discovery cohort. The T cell repertoires of 666 subjects were profiled by immunosequencing and related to cytomegalovirus serostatus. In addition to the first cohort of about 650 subjects, a separate validation cohort of 100 to 150 different subjects was used. Both class I and class II loci were covered by HLA typing, at four-digit resolution. To predict cytomegalovirus infection status, the study combined high-throughput TCR immunosequencing, statistical association of individual TCRs with disease status, and machine learning. All discovery cohort repertoires had been generated using a single sequencing platform. An earlier analysis of a few hundred of the donors applied high-throughput TCR beta sequencing to assess whether each TCR beta V gene segment acted as functional or pseudogenic. Rather than using new phenotypic data, the later analysis identified candidate immune exposures from TCR beta sequences and from how often those sequences occurred across donors. Several DR-DQ haplotypes were handled as single units for association and clustering because linkage in the cohort was strong.

General conclusions and limits of the study: The sequencing pipeline was judged likely to have produced a cluster of highly shared sequence variants as a technical artifact. In a later analysis, most CMV-associated TCR beta chains were found to appear HLA-restricted, with HLA associations seemingly driven largely by CMV exposure. Across donors, most TCR sequences were observed very rarely, whereas some public TCRs were present in many individuals. In an earlier analysis of around 600 of the donors, most TCR beta V segments were observed in productive rearrangements about 90% or about 30% of the time, broadly matching IMGT annotations. A later genetic analysis associated a missense DCLRE1C variant with V-gene and J-gene trimming of TCR beta chains, and an independent cohort replicated the association. A later analysis found that HLA-associated TCR beta chains were more clonally expanded and had lower generation probabilities than equally common non-associated chains. Because counts were too low, some 17 rarely observed V segments, including chromosome 9 orphons, were excluded from the earlier analysis of 500 to 700 of the donors. In a later analysis, the rate of TCR association differed among HLA loci, with DRB1 alleles having the most associated TCRs and HLA-C alleles having the fewest. According to a later analysis, parvovirus B19, influenza, CMV and Epstein-Barr virus appeared linked to several top co-occurrence clusters. A later genetic analysis reported fewer N-insertions in productive TCRs among donors in an Asian-associated ancestry cluster than the roughly 620-donor mean. Because HLA typing was unavailable for some donors at each locus, only the typed subset was used in association tests. The classifier was reported to diagnose cytomegalovirus status with high specificity and sensitivity in both the original cohort and the validation cohort. A total of fewer than 200 TCR beta chains were listed by the study as associated with cytomegalovirus. Roughly uniform sequencing depth across donors was assumed in presence/absence analyses, although this assumption may not hold. Specific HLA alleles were associated with roughly 17,000 TCR beta sequences at a false discovery rate of 0.05 in a later analysis. In this cohort, only TCR beta chains were sequenced, and detectable features were limited by the absence of alpha or paired-chain data. Linkage disequilibrium might explain the correlated functional status among segregating V segments, but an unknown experimental factor could not be ruled out. A further reported finding was that TCR beta sequences accurately predicted the HLA-A and HLA-B alleles for most subjects in the first cohort. The only immune exposure information available for the cohort was CMV serostatus. It was suggested by the authors that the approach could potentially be generalized to other disease states and immunological phenotypes. In vitro tests confirmed that a few of the cytomegalovirus-associated TCR beta chains recognize cytomegalovirus antigens. Assigning TCR associations to individual alleles was difficult when HLA alleles, especially DR and DQ, strongly co-occurred.

The library was prepared using the immunoSEQ multiplex PCR assay. For the multiplex PCR, a mixture combining 60 forward primers for TCR Vbeta segments and 13 reverse primers for TCR Jbeta segments was used. The CDR3 region of rearranged TCR beta genes was amplified from genomic DNA by a multiplex PCR assay. The Illumina HiSeq System was used to sequence the amplified TCR beta libraries as 87-base-pair reads. Under the source paper's analysis protocol: In a later analysis, tens of millions of unique TCR beta chains were counted across the roughly 700 repertoires, and around 10 million of these chains were shared by at least two donors. A nearest-neighbor algorithm error-corrected the raw reads and collapsed the reads into unique sequences, merging closely related sequences to remove PCR and sequencing errors. V, D and J gene segments were assigned by aligning CDR3 sequences to IMGT reference sequences. For a sequence to be retained, a match of at least six nucleotides to both a V gene segment and a J gene segment was required. Rearrangements were classified as productive when the CDR3 lacked stop codons and remained in frame with V and J, and all other rearrangements were classified as non-productive. CDR3 was defined by IMGT convention, running from the second conserved V-encoded cysteine to the conserved J-encoded phenylalanine. The earlier analysis of fewer than 700 of the donors excluded sequences that lacked an unambiguous match to a single V gene segment. An earlier analysis of several hundred of the donors called V segments functional above 56.7% productive rearrangements and segregating when the between-donor standard deviation exceeded 5%. To diagnose cytomegalovirus status from the catalog of TCR beta chain sequences, a statistical classification framework was built. A later analysis assigned V and J genes by comparing TCR nucleotide sequences with IMGT/GENE-DB human TR gene sequences. Using the TCRdist pipeline, a later analysis assigned CDR3 sequences along with most-parsimonious VDJ recombination scenarios. In a later analysis, each TCR beta chain was defined by its CDR3 amino acid sequence together with its V-gene family, and reads without a unique V-gene family were excluded. A later analysis removed 592 highly shared, low-generation-probability nucleotide sequences to deal with suspected cross-contamination and a sequencing artifact. For each public chain, a later analysis derived a clonal expansion index from normalized ranks of inferred template counts within each repertoire. A later analysis computed generation probabilities with a VDJ recombination model fitted to out-of-frame rearrangements, and checked the results against IGoR. In a later analysis, TCR-TCR, TCR-HLA and TCR-CMV co-occurrence was scored with hypergeometric tests, and a repertoire-size bias correction was applied to TCR pairs. To estimate false discovery rates, a later analysis permuted the HLA or CMV assignments 20 times. A later analysis grouped co-occurring TCRs with DBSCAN, adding TCRdist sequence similarity when clustering within HLA-allele-positive subsets. Repertoires with fewer than 30,000 or more than 120,000 public chains, plus five repertoires with anomalous nucleotide sharing, were excluded from co-occurrence clustering. TCRdb limited this immuneACCESS table to in-frame rearrangements with V and J called. A share of clones is missing; checked studies link under half to unresolved V genes, and the rest is unexplained. V, J and clone size reflect that table, while D and trimming were determined from the DNA. The sample contains about 250,000 clones, about nine tenths of them found a single time. About 1.7% of the sample is held by the ten biggest clonotypes.

The cohort comprised hundreds of healthy bone marrow donors. At the time of sampling, all cohort members were nominally healthy, though unrecorded immune exposures were likely present. The donor tested CMV seronegative, placing the donor among the 352 seronegative members of the cohort. Each donor provided a peripheral blood sample, and peripheral blood mononuclear cells were used for TCR beta sequencing. The Qiagen DNeasy Blood Extraction Kit was used to extract genomic DNA from the blood cell samples. The TCR sequence derives from a girl aged 2-10 years in good health and CMV-seronegative. Specimen: PBMCs.

CDR3 loop: CATSNREQPQHF. The DNA sequence follows: TGTGCCACCAGCAACAGAGAGCAGCCCCAGCATTTT. This sequence uses TRBV15 and TRBJ1-5; no D gene can be assigned with confidence. V is cut by 4 bases and J by 7 bases, and the space between the germline ends is 8 bases. The germline V gene (reference sequence) yields LNHNV for CDR1 and YYDKDF for CDR2. The CDR3 spans 12 residues, from the cysteine through the phenylalanine. The only DNA kept is the CDR3, 36 bases in frame from the first base.